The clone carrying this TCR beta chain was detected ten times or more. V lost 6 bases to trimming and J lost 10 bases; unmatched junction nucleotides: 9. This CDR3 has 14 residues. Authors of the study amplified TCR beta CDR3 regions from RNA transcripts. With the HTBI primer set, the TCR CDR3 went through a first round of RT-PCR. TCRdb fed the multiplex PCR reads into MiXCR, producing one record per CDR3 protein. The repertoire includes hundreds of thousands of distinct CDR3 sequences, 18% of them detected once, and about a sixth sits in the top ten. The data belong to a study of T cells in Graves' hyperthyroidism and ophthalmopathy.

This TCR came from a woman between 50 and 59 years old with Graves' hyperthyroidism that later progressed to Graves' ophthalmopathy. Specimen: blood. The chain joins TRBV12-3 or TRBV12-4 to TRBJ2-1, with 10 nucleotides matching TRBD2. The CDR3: CASSLSGGVSEQFF. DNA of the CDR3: TGTGCCAGCAGCCTAAGCGGGGGGGTAAGCGAGCAGTTCTTC.